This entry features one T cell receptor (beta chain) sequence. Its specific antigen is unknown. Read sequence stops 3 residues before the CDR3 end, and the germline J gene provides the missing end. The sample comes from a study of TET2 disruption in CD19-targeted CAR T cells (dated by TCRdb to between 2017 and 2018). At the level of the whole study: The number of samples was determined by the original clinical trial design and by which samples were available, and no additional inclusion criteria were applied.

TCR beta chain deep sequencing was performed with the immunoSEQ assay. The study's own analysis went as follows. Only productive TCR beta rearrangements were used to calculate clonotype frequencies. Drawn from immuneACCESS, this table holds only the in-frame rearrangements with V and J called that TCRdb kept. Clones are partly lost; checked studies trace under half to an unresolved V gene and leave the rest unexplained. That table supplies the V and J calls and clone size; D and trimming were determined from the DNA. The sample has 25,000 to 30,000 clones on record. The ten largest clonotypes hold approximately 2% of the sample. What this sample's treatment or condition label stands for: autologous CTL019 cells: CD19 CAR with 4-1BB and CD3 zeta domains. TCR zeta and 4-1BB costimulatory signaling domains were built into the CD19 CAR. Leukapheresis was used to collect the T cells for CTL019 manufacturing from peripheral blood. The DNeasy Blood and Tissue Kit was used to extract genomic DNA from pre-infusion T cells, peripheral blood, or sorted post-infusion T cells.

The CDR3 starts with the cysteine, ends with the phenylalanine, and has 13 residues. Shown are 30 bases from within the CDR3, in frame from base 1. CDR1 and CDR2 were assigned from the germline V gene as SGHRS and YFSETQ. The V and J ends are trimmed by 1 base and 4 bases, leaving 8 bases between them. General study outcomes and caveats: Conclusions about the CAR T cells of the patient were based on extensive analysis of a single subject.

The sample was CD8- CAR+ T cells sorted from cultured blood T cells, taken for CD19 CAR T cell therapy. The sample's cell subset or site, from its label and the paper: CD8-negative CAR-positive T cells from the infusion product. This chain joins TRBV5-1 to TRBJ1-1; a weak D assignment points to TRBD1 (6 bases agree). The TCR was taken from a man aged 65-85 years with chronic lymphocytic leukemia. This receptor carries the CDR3 CASSLTGRTEAFF. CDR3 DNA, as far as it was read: TGCGCCAGCAGCTTGACAGGGCGCACTGAA.